Listed below are T cell receptor beta chains from one sample, sequenced in a study of blood T cell repertoires in COVID-19. Some clones are missing from TCRdb's copy, which holds only in-frame ones; the method was immunoSEQ multiplex PCR. The profile shows around 170,000 clones, around 84% of them singletons. Sequences were obtained from PBMCs or T cells enriched from blood (not recorded which). These receptor sequences come from a woman aged 45-60 years who had recovered from COVID-19. The CDR3 runs from the conserved cysteine through the conserved F or W. D genes are given only for firm matches. Where a row states a size, it is once, few, many or the class of an expanded clone; other rows omit it.

>-|TRBJ1-2|-|TRBV5-4
CASSPAGLVYGYTF
TGTGCCAGCAGCCCCGCGGGCTTAGTTTATGGCTACACCTTC
>-|TRBJ1-2|-|TRBV20-1
CSAKPDGYTF
TGCAGTGCTAAACCAGATGGCTACACCTTC
>-|TRBJ2-1|-|TRBV5-4
CASSWSGRNEQFF
TGTGCCAGCAGCTGGAGCGGGCGCAATGAGCAGTTCTTC
>-|TRBJ1-1|TRBD1|TRBV27
CASSHRGTGSMVAFF
TGTGCCAGCAGCCATCGCGGGACAGGGTCTATGGTAGCTTTCTTT
>-|TRBJ1-2|-|TRBV12-3/TRBV12-4
CASSPGHPGYTF
TGTGCCAGCAGCCCGGGACACCCTGGCTACACCTTC
>-|TRBJ1-5|-|TRBV19
CASSISQGVEPQHF
TGTGCCAGTAGTATTTCACAGGGAGTGGAGCCCCAGCATTTT
>-|TRBJ2-5|TRBD2|TRBV5-1
CASAGGGETQYF
TGCGCCAGCGCTGGGGGGGGAGAGACCCAGTACTTC
>few|TRBJ1-3|-|TRBV2
CARRTTSGNTIYF
TGTGCCAGACGCACAACCTCTGGAAACACCATATATTTT
>-|TRBJ2-1|TRBD1|TRBV19
CASSMIGQGDDEQFF
TGTGCCAGTAGTATGATCGGACAGGGGGACGATGAGCAGTTCTTC
>-|TRBJ1-2|-|TRBV28
CASSLRGGVSGYTF
TGTGCCAGCAGTCTTCGAGGGGGGGTGAGTGGCTACACCTTC
>once|TRBJ2-6|-|TRBV18
CASSPRNVAGANVLTF
TGTGCCAGCTCACCGAGGAATGTGGCTGGGGCCAACGTCCTGACTTTC
>-|TRBJ1-6|-|TRBV7-9
CASSFARVLPLHF
TGTGCCAGCAGCTTCGCCAGGGTATTGCCCCTCCACTTT
>-|TRBJ2-5|-|TRBV29-1
CSVVRGAGETQYF
TGCAGCGTTGTCCGGGGGGCTGGCGAGACCCAGTACTTC
>-|TRBJ2-4|-|TRBV11-2
CASSPAAGSTKNIQYF
TGTGCCAGCAGCCCCGCGGCAGGGTCGACAAAAAACATTCAGTACTTC
>-|TRBJ2-1|TRBD1|TRBV28
CASSPLDRLEYNEQFF
TGTGCCAGCAGTCCCCTGGACAGGCTTGAATACAATGAGCAGTTCTTC
>-|TRBJ1-4|-|TRBV19
CASRAQRNNEKLFF
TGTGCCAGCAGGGCACAGAGAAATAATGAAAAACTGTTTTTT
>few|TRBJ2-2|-|TRBV7-2
CASSLGVNTGELFF
TGTGCCAGCAGCTTAGGAGTGAATACCGGGGAGCTGTTTTTT
>-|TRBJ2-3|TRBD2|TRBV5-1
CASSLEPLAGGVNTQYF
TGCGCCAGCAGCTTGGAGCCCCTAGCGGGAGGGGTGAATACGCAGTATTTT
>-|TRBJ1-5|-|TRBV21-1
CASSKFSPGQGGNQPQHF
TGTGCCAGCAGCAAATTCTCCCCTGGACAGGGCGGCAATCAGCCCCAGCATTTT
>-|TRBJ2-3|TRBD2|TRBV9
CASSVGTSGGSTDTQYF
TGTGCCAGCAGCGTCGGGACTAGCGGGGGGAGCACAGATACGCAGTATTTT
>-|TRBJ1-1|-|TRBV10-3
CATVGQSIQGTEAFF
TGTGCCACGGTTGGACAGAGTATTCAGGGGACTGAAGCTTTCTTT
>-|TRBJ2-7|TRBD1|TRBV18
CASSPRTGMDEQYF
TGTGCCAGCTCACCCCGGACAGGGATGGACGAGCAGTACTTC
>-|TRBJ2-7|-|TRBV5-6
CASSWRIGGYYEQYF
TGTGCCAGCAGCTGGCGGATAGGAGGGTACTACGAGCAGTACTTC
>-|TRBJ2-7|TRBD2|TRBV6-5
CASSSPGLAVYEQYF
TGTGCCAGCAGTTCGCCGGGACTAGCGGTGTACGAGCAGTACTTC
>-|TRBJ1-5|-|TRBV10-3
CAISEGRAGGNQPQHF
TGTGCCATCAGTGAGGGGAGAGCGGGAGGCAATCAGCCCCAGCATTTT
>few|TRBJ1-2|-|TRBV2
CASRGFQLSGYTF
TGTGCCAGCAGGGGCTTTCAGTTATCGGGCTACACCTTC
>-|TRBJ1-2|-|TRBV7-2
CASSLGLGGPYGYTF
TGTGCCAGCAGCTTAGGCTTGGGAGGTCCGTATGGCTACACCTTC
>-|TRBJ2-3|-|TRBV2
CASSEGGSRTDTQYF
TGTGCCAGCAGTGAGGGAGGCAGTCGCACAGATACGCAGTATTTT
>-|TRBJ2-5|TRBD2|TRBV9
CASSVGLAGVRETQYF
TGTGCCAGCAGCGTGGGACTAGCGGGGGTGCGGGAGACCCAGTACTTC
>-|TRBJ1-2|-|TRBV28
CASRSTDNYGYTF
TGTGCCAGCAGATCCACAGATAACTATGGCTACACCTTC
>-|TRBJ1-4|-|TRBV4-3
CASSQEPPGWTNEKLFF
TGCGCCAGCAGCCAAGAACCACCTGGATGGACAAATGAAAAACTGTTTTTT
>once|TRBJ2-2|-|TRBV6-2/TRBV6-3
CASSWTKRQRHTGELFF
TGTGCCAGCAGTTGGACCAAGCGGCAACGGCACACCGGGGAGCTGTTTTTT
>-|TRBJ2-1|TRBD2|TRBV7-3
CASSPDPLADYNEQFF
TGTGCCAGCAGCCCCGACCCCCTAGCGGACTACAATGAGCAGTTCTTC
>-|TRBJ1-1|-|TRBV19
CASSGPGYTEAFF
TGTGCCAGTAGTGGTCCAGGCTACACTGAAGCTTTCTTT
>few|TRBJ2-2|TRBD1|TRBV7-3
CASSAQGTGELFF
TGTGCCAGCAGCGCACAGGGGACCGGGGAGCTGTTTTTT
>few|TRBJ1-2|-|TRBV28
CASSLGAGSYGYTF
TGTGCCAGCAGTTTAGGGGCAGGGTCCTATGGCTACACCTTC
>-|TRBJ1-6|-|TRBV19
CASSIGWERGNSPLHF
TGTGCCAGTAGTATAGGGTGGGAAAGGGGGAATTCACCCCTCCACTTT
>-|TRBJ2-4|TRBD2|TRBV5-5
CASSFERGAPLAKNIQYF
TGTGCCAGCAGCTTCGAGCGGGGGGCCCCCCTAGCCAAAAACATTCAGTACTTC
>few|TRBJ1-1|-|TRBV4-1
CASSLGTNMNTEAFF
TGCGCCAGCAGCCTTGGGACAAACATGAACACTGAAGCTTTCTTT
>-|TRBJ2-4|-|TRBV2
CASGGAKNIQYF
TGTGCCAGCGGCGGGGCCAAAAACATTCAGTACTTC
>-|TRBJ2-2|TRBD2|TRBV6-2/TRBV6-3
CASSYSSFSGGPSTGELFF
TGTGCCAGCAGTTACTCGTCGTTTAGCGGGGGGCCCTCCACCGGGGAGCTGTTTTTT
>-|TRBJ1-6|-|TRBV21-1
CASSIIGQGSYNSPLHF
TGTGCCAGCAGCATAATTGGGCAGGGTTCCTATAATTCACCCCTCCACTTT
>-|TRBJ2-7|TRBD1|TRBV6-5
CASFAIKGGQGHF
TGTGCCAGCTTCGCCATAAAGGGGGGACAGGGGCACTTC
>-|TRBJ1-6|TRBD1|TRBV7-2
CASSLGSRGNNSPLHF
TGTGCCAGCAGCTTAGGCTCCAGGGGGAATAATTCACCCCTCCACTTT
>-|TRBJ2-1|TRBD2|TRBV6-4
CASSVERSGSKFF
TGTGCCAGCAGTGTCGAGCGTAGCGGGTCAAAGTTCTTC
>-|TRBJ2-1|-|TRBV6-5
CASSYSTGPDEQFF
TGTGCCAGCAGTTACTCGACAGGCCCGGATGAGCAGTTCTTC
>-|TRBJ2-2|-|TRBV5-4
CASSLVPGATGELFF
TGTGCCAGCAGCTTAGTCCCGGGTGCCACCGGGGAGCTGTTTTTT
>-|TRBJ1-5|-|TRBV13
CASSLRGNGNQPQHF
TGTGCCAGCAGCTTAAGGGGTAATGGCAATCAGCCCCAGCATTTT
>-|TRBJ1-1|TRBD1|TRBV28
CASVNPTGFNTEAFF
TGTGCCAGCGTAAATCCGACAGGGTTCAACACTGAAGCTTTCTTT
>once|TRBJ1-2|-|TRBV3-1/TRBV3-2
CASSQVAERGGYGYTF
TGTGCCAGCAGCCAAGTGGCGGAGCGGGGAGGCTATGGCTACACCTTC
>-|TRBJ1-2|TRBD1|TRBV28
CASSSTGGAFYGYTF
TGTGCCAGCAGTTCGACAGGGGGCGCATTCTATGGCTACACCTTC
>-|TRBJ2-2|TRBD1|TRBV27
CASSRDRTYTGELFF
TGTGCCAGCAGCCGGGACAGGACCTACACCGGGGAGCTGTTTTTT
>-|TRBJ2-7|-|TRBV28
CASSLGGWGGTVHEQYF
TGTGCCAGCAGTTTAGGGGGGTGGGGCGGGACGGTCCACGAGCAGTACTTC
>once|TRBJ2-5|-|TRBV6-5
CASSYSKFRRETQYF
TGTGCCAGCAGTTACTCGAAATTCCGGAGAGAGACCCAGTACTTC